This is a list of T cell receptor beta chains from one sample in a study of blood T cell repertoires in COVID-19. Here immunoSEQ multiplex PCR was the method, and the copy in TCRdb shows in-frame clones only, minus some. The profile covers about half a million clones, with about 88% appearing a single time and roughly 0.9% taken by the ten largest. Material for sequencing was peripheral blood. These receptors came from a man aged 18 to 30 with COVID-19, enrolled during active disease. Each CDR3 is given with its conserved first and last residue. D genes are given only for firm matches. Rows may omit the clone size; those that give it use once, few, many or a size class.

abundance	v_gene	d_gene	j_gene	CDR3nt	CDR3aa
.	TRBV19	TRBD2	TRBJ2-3	TGTGCCAGTAGTTCTGGACTAGCATCAGATACGCAGTATTTT	CASSSGLASDTQYF
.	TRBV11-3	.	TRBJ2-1	TGTGCCAGCAGCCCTGCGACTCGAACCACCTTCAATGAGCAGTTCTTC	CASSPATRTTFNEQFF
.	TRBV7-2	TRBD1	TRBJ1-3	TGTGCCAGCAGCCTACGCTACAGGGGCTCTGGAAACACCATATATTTT	CASSLRYRGSGNTIYF
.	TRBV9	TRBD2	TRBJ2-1	TGTGCCAGCAGCGTAGTGGCTAGCGGGAGTGGTGAGCAGTTCTTC	CASSVVASGSGEQFF
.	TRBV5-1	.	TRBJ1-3	TGCGCCAGCAGCGCCGACTTAAGCTCTGGAAACACCATATATTTT	CASSADLSSGNTIYF
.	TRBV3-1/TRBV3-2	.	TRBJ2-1	TGTGCCAGCAGCCAAATAGGCGGGGGCGCCTACAATGAGCAGTTCTTC	CASSQIGGGAYNEQFF
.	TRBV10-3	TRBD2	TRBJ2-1	TGTGCCATCAGTACCGGGACTAGCGGGGGGGCAGGTGAGCAGTTCTTC	CAISTGTSGGAGEQFF
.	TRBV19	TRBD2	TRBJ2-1	TGTGCCAGTAGTATAATGTTAGCGGGAGCCTACAATGAGCAGTTCTTC	CASSIMLAGAYNEQFF
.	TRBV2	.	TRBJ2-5	TGTGCCAGCAGTCCTGGAGACAGACAAGAGACCCAGTACTTC	CASSPGDRQETQYF
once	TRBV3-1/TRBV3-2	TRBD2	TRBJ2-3	TGTGCCAGCAGCCATCCCCAAGCGGGAGGCACAGATACGCAGTATTTT	CASSHPQAGGTDTQYF
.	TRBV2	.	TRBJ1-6	TGTGCCAGCAGTTCCGGTGGGAGTCAAAATTCACCCCTCCACTTT	CASSSGGSQNSPLHF
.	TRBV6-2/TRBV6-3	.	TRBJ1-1	TGTGCCAGCAGACCTACAGGGAACACTGAAGCTTTCTTT	CASRPTGNTEAFF
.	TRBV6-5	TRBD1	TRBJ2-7	TGTGCCAGCAGTTCGACAGGGATTCGCGAGCAGTACTTC	CASSSTGIREQYF
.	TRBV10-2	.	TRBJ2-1	TGCGCCAGCAGTGATTTTAGCGAGGAGCAGTTCTTC	CASSDFSEEQFF
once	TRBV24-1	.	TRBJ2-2	TGTGCCACCAGTGCCCCTTTTCGGTCCGGGGAGCTGTTTTTT	CATSAPFRSGELFF
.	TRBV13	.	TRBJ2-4	TGTGCCAGCAGCTCAATGCGGAGGGGGCCGGGCAAAAACATTCAGTACTTC	CASSSMRRGPGKNIQYF
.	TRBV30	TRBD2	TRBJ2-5	TGTGCCTGGAGTACCCCGTGGGGGACTACCTCCCAAGAGACCCAGTACTTC	CAWSTPWGTTSQETQYF
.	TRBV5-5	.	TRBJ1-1	TGTGCCAGCAGTCGTATACGAGTCCCCCCTGAAGCTTTCTTT	CASSRIRVPPEAFF
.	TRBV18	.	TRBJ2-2	TGTGCCAGCTCACCGGCAGGGGGGAGCACCGGGGAGCTGTTTTTT	CASSPAGGSTGELFF
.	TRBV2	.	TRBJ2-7	TGTGCCAGCACCGAGGGCCTTACCTACGAGCAGTACTTC	CASTEGLTYEQYF
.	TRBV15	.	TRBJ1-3	TGTGCCACCAGCAGAGATAGGGGATCTGGAAACACCATATATTTT	CATSRDRGSGNTIYF
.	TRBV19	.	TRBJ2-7	TGTGCCAGTAACAAACAGGGATCCGAGCAGTACTTC	CASNKQGSEQYF
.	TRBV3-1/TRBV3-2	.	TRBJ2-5	TGTGCCAGCAGCCAAATACGGTGGGAGACCCAGTACTTC	CASSQIRWETQYF
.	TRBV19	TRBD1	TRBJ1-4	TGTGCCACACAGGGACAGGGGAATGAAAAACTGTTTTTT	CATQGQGNEKLFF
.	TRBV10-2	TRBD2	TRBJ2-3	TGCGCCAGCAGTGAACCTAGCGGGAGATTCACAGATACGCAGTATTTT	CASSEPSGRFTDTQYF
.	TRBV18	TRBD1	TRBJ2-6	TGTGCCAGCTCACCGGGACAGGGGAGAGGATCTGGGGCCAACGTCCTGACTTTC	CASSPGQGRGSGANVLTF
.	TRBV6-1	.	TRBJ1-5	TGTGCCAGCAGTGAAAGCACGTATAGCAATCAGCCCCAGCATTTT	CASSESTYSNQPQHF
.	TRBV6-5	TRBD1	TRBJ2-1	TGTGCCAGCAGCCTCAGGGACAGGAACAATGAGCAGTTCTTC	CASSLRDRNNEQFF
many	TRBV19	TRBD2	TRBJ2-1	TGTGCCAGTAGTCCGAGGGGGCTAGCGGGGTCCTACAATGAGCAGTTCTTC	CASSPRGLAGSYNEQFF
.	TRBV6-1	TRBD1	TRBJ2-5	TGTGCCAGCAGTGAATGGTCCAGGGGGCGCCGTGAGACCCAGTACTTC	CASSEWSRGRRETQYF
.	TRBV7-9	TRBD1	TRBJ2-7	TGTGCCAGCAGCCCTCAGGGGGCTAGCGAGAAGCGCGAGCAGTACTTC	CASSPQGASEKREQYF
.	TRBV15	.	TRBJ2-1	TGTGCCACCAGCAGAGTCTTTCCCCGGAATGAGCAGTTCTTC	CATSRVFPRNEQFF
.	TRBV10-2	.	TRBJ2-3	TGCGCCAGCAGGAGAGGGGGAAGCACAGATACGCAGTATTTT	CASRRGGSTDTQYF
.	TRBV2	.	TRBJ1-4	TGTGCCAGCAGTGATGGGCAGGCTTCAACTAATGAAAAACTGTTTTTT	CASSDGQASTNEKLFF
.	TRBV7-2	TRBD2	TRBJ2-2	TGTGCCAGCAGCCAAGGACTAGTCGGGGAGCTGTTTTTT	CASSQGLVGELFF
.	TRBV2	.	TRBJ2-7	TGTGCCACAGGGACTCTCCCCCGGGAGCAGTACTTC	CATGTLPREQYF
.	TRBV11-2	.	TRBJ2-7	TGTGCCAGCAGCTTATGGTCAGGGGCGGGGGCCTCCTACGAGCAGTACTTC	CASSLWSGAGASYEQYF
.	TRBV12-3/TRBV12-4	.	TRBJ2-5	TGTGCCAGCACCCGGAAAGCCAGGGTGACCCAGTACTTC	CASTRKARVTQYF
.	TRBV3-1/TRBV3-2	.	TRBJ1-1	TGTGCCAGCAGCCGGGCCTTAAAGGAAGCTTTCTTT	CASSRALKEAFF
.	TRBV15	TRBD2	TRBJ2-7	TGTGCCACCAGCAAAACTAGCGGGAGGGCCCTCTTTGAGCAGTACTTC	CATSKTSGRALFEQYF
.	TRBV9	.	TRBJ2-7	TGTGCCAGCAGCTTAACAGGTTCCTCCTACGAGCAGTACTTC	CASSLTGSSYEQYF
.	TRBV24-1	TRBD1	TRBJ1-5	TGTGCCACCAGCCCGACAGGGGGGAATCAGCCCCAGCATTTT	CATSPTGGNQPQHF
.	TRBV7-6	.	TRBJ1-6	TGTGCCAGCAGCTTGGGGGGGGCGAGCGTTACCCTCCACTTT	CASSLGGASVTLHF
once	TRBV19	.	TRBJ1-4	TGTGCCAGTAGTAACCCCCCTCCGCGAGCTGCTAATGAAAAACTGTTTTTT	CASSNPPPRAANEKLFF